Below are 18 T cell receptor beta chains sequenced from a single sample in a study of shared clonotypes between healthy human individuals. Sequenced by immunoSEQ multiplex PCR; TCRdb stores in-frame clones only, minus some. The table has about a million clones, approximately 80% seen once. Sequencing was carried out using memory CD4+ T cells from PBMCs. Subset of the sample: CD45RA-negative fraction. These receptors all come from a man between 18 and 29 years old in good health. Some clones in this sample may be carry-over from other donors' samples.

This chain joins TRBV19 and TRBJ1-5; D gene ambiguous. This CDR3 spans 13 amino acids. V was shortened by 1 base and J by 8 bases, with 9 bases between the two germline ends. Germline CDR1 reads LNHDA; CDR2 reads SQIVND (reference sequence). The CDR3: CASSIGMAEPQHF. The CDR3 DNA follows: TGTGCCAGTAGTATAGGGATGGCCGAGCCCCAGCATTTT.

The chain links TRBV18 to TRBJ1-5; tentatively, D is TRBD1 (6 bases). This CDR3 region has 15 residues. The germline V gene encodes CDR1 KGHSH and CDR2 LQKENI. The germline V and J ends were trimmed by 3 bases and 6 bases, with 15 bases remaining between them. The CDR3 DNA is TGTGCCAGCTCACCGCTACAGGGAGAGACTCAGCCCCAGCATTTT. It codes for CASSPLQGETQPQHF.

The chain recombines TRBV2 with TRBJ1-5; D is unresolved. The V end lost 3 bases, the J end lost 3 bases, and 6 bases lay between the germline ends. The CDR3 is made up of 13 amino acids. In germline, CDR1 is SNHLY, CDR2 FYNNEI. This CDR3 reads CASSDSNNQPQHF. In nucleotides, the CDR3 is TGTGCCAGCAGTGACAGTAACAATCAGCCCCAGCATTTT.

CDR3 loop: CASSPDAGVGANVLTF. The CDR3 DNA sequence: TGCGCCAGCAGCCCAGATGCAGGGGTAGGGGCCAACGTCCTGACTTTC. V is TRBV4-3 and J is TRBJ2-6, with D maybe TRBD1 (6 bases). Germline V gives CDR1 LGHNA, CDR2 YSLEER. The CDR3 is 16 amino acids. Trimming took off 4 bases at V and 4 bases at J, with 14 bases between the two ends.

This chain connects TRBV19 to TRBJ2-6, with 8 bases matching TRBD1. CDR1 LNHDA and CDR2 SQIVND come from the germline V gene (reference sequence). The V gene end was trimmed by 1 base and the J gene end by 10 bases; junction bases not matched to a gene: 6. There are 15 residues in the CDR3. CDR3: CASSIGGQGPNVLTF. CDR3 sequence (DNA): TGTGCCAGTAGTATAGGAGGACAGGGACCTAACGTCCTGACTTTC.

V is TRBV19 and J is TRBJ1-1; the D gene is possibly TRBD1 (5 bases). The CDR3 covers 16 residues. V was clipped by 2 bases and J by 0 bases, with 13 bases between them. Per the germline V gene, CDR1 is LNHDA and CDR2 is SQIVND (reference sequence). The CDR3 spells CASSILSGSMNTEAFF. In DNA, the CDR3 is TGTGCCAGTAGTATATTGTCAGGGAGTATGAACACTGAAGCTTTCTTT.

The sample holds a few counts of this clone. Other DNA sequences from this sample encode an identical CDR3 as well. V and J are TRBV19 and TRBJ2-7, with D possibly matching TRBD1 (6 bases). The V end was cut by 2 bases, the J end by 2 bases, with 7 bases between. CDR3 length equals 13 residues. CDR1 LNHDA and CDR2 SQIVND come from the germline V gene (reference sequence). The CDR3 reads CASSITGTYEQYF. As DNA, the CDR3 is TGTGCCAGTAGTATAACAGGGACCTACGAGCAGTACTTC.

The rearrangement joins TRBV29-1 to TRBJ1-5; D is undetermined. From germline, CDR1 is SQVTM and CDR2 ANQGSEA. Trimming pared 7 bases from V and 15 bases from J, leaving 19 bases between. The CDR3 sequence is 11 residues long. The CDR3, as DNA: TGCAGCGCTGAGGTGGAGGCAGTAAGGCATTTT. This gives the protein CSAEVEAVRHF. The entire variable domain, with the rest obtained from reference TRBV29-1 and TRBJ1-5, is as follows: SAVISQKPSRDICQRGTSLTIQCQVDSQVTMMFWYRQQPGQSLTLIATANQGSEATYESGFVIDKFPISRPNLTFSTLTVSNMSPEDSSIYLCSAEVEAVRHFGDGTRLSIL.

The genes are TRBV7-9 and TRBJ1-2; 7 nucleotides match TRBD1. This CDR3 comprises 15 residues. CDR1 is SEHNR and CDR2 is FQNEAQ in the germline V gene (reference sequence). The ends lost 5 bases at V and 3 bases at J; junction bases unmatched: 9. CDR3: CASSALGGGYYGYTF. The CDR3 nucleotides are TGTGCCAGCAGCGCGCTAGGGGGCGGATACTATGGCTACACCTTC.

The rearrangement joins TRBV19 to TRBJ2-1; 9 nucleotides line up with TRBD1. Trimming at V came to 3 bases and at J to 7 bases, leaving 10 bases not matched to a gene. This CDR3 contains 16 residues. Germline CDR1 is LNHDA and CDR2 is SQIVND (reference sequence). CDR3 nucleotides: TGTGCCAGTAGTATTACCGGGACAGGGTGGGGGAATGAGCAGTTCTTC. Translated: CASSITGTGWGNEQFF.

The sample holds many counts of this clone. The chain has TRBV29-1 and TRBJ1-1; D is uncertain. Trimming pared 4 bases from V and 0 bases from J, leaving 15 bases between. Germline CDR1 SQVTM, CDR2 ANQGSEA. The length of the CDR3 is 15 residues. CDR3 residues: CSVGLGWGMNTEAFF. The CDR3 DNA follows: TGCAGCGTTGGGCTGGGTTGGGGAATGAACACTGAAGCTTTCTTT.

V usage is TRBV28 and J usage is TRBJ1-2; D is undetermined. From germline, CDR1 is MDHEN and CDR2 SYDVKM. The CDR3 consists of 13 residues. Trimming removed 6 bases from V and 4 bases from J, with 12 bases in between. CDR3 sequence: CASRPPRTYGYTF. DNA of the CDR3: TGTGCCAGCAGACCCCCCCGGACCTATGGCTACACCTTC.

The chain links TRBV7-7 to TRBJ1-1, with unresolved D. Germline values: CDR1 SSHAT, CDR2 FNYEAQ (reference sequence). Trimming took 6 bases from V and 0 from J, leaving 8 bases between them. This CDR3 contains 13 residues. The CDR3 region has the DNA TGTGCCAGCAGTCCCCTTATGAACACTGAAGCTTTCTTT. Its protein is CASSPLMNTEAFF.

V usage is TRBV2 and J usage is TRBJ2-2; D is unresolved. Per the germline V gene, CDR1 is SNHLY and CDR2 is FYNNEI. V shed 10 bases and J shed 0 bases, with 9 bases lying between them. The CDR3 has 13 residues. Written as DNA, the CDR3 is TGTGCCACCTCAATCTCGAACACCGGGGAGCTGTTTTTT. This gives the protein CATSISNTGELFF.

The gene calls are TRBV6-6 and TRBJ2-3; D may be TRBD1 or TRBD2 (5 bases each). The length of the CDR3 is 15 residues. Germline CDR1 is MNHNY and CDR2 is SVGAGI (reference sequence). Trimming took off 4 bases at V and 5 bases at J, with 16 bases between the two ends. The CDR3 is CASSSSGTPGDTQYF. The CDR3 DNA follows: TGTGCCAGCAGTTCCTCTGGGACCCCCGGAGATACGCAGTATTTT.

V is TRBV30 and J is TRBJ2-5, with D possibly matching TRBD2 (6 bases). The CDR3 spans 15 residues. V was pared by 2 bases and J by 4 bases, with 17 bases between. Looked up from germline, CDR1 is GTSNPN and CDR2 is SVGIG (reference sequence). CDR3 in amino acids: CAWSTSRLGGETQYF. In DNA form, the CDR3 reads TGTGCCTGGAGTACCAGTCGATTGGGAGGAGAGACCCAGTACTTC.

The chain links TRBV28 to TRBJ1-2, with 7 positions matching TRBD1. V shed 6 bases, J shed 4 bases, and the junction held 11 bases outside the gene matches. Germline-derived CDR1 and CDR2 are MDHEN and SYDVKM. CDR3 size: 15 residues. DNA of the CDR3: TGTGCCAGCAGGGCGGTAGGGGGCGGAATCTATGGCTACACCTTC. Amino acid sequence: CASRAVGGGIYGYTF.

V usage is TRBV28 and J usage is TRBJ1-4; D is possibly TRBD1 (5 bases). V was trimmed by 3 bases and J by 0 bases, leaving 17 bases between them. This CDR3 spans 18 amino acids. Germline CDR1 reads MDHEN; CDR2 reads SYDVKM. CDR3 DNA: TGTGCCAGCAGTTTCGCGACAGACTTAGGTGCAACTAATGAAAAACTGTTTTTT. Protein: CASSFATDLGATNEKLFF.